A selection of T cell receptor beta chains follows, all from one sample in a study of T cell clonotyping in hematopoietic cell transplantation. TCRdb's table, derived via immunoSEQ multiplex PCR, lists solely in-frame clones and lacks some. Of 30,000 to 40,000 clones in the sample, 90% to 95% were seen once. The source was peripheral blood mononuclear cells, collected before stem cell transplant. These receptors were taken from a middle-aged man with chronic myeloid leukemia. Some clones in this sample may be carry-over from other donors' samples. Each CDR3 is given with its conserved first and last residue. The order of the fields is V gene, D gene, clone size, J gene, CDR3 DNA, CDR3 protein. The D gene is left open where the match is weak. Size is omitted from some rows. Given values are once, few, many or a class for expanded clones.

TRBV7-2	TRBD2	-	TRBJ2-7	TGTGCCAGCACCCCTTCAGGGGCGGGGGGCAGTACGCAGTACTTC	CASTPSGAGGSTQYF
TRBV30	TRBD1	-	TRBJ1-5	TGTGCCTGGAGTCCAAAGACAGGGCTAAAAATCATGCCCCAGCATTTT	CAWSPKTGLKIMPQHF
TRBV5-1	-	-	TRBJ2-7	TGCGCCAGCAGCTTTAGTCAGGGCCCAGATGGAGAGTACTTC	CASSFSQGPDGEYF
TRBV5-1	TRBD1	-	TRBJ1-1	TGCGCCAGCAGCTTGTGGGGGACAGACACTGAAGCTTTCTTT	CASSLWGTDTEAFF
TRBV6-6	TRBD1	-	TRBJ1-5	TGTGCCAGCACTATCCTAGCAGGGGGGGCGCCCCAGCATTTT	CASTILAGGAPQHF
TRBV5-1	TRBD1	-	TRBJ1-6	TGCGCCAGCACCGACCTGGGACAGGGTAATTCACCCCTCCACTTT	CASTDLGQGNSPLHF
TRBV28	TRBD1	once	TRBJ2-2	TGTGCCAGTCATACCGACGGGACAGGGGCCCTCACCGGGGAGCTGTTTTTT	CASHTDGTGALTGELFF
TRBV28	TRBD1	-	TRBJ1-1	TGTGCCAGCAGTCCACGGACAGGGGGCAACACTGAAGCTTTCTTT	CASSPRTGGNTEAFF
TRBV28	-	-	TRBJ1-2	TGTGCCAGCAGTTCGTCGGGAACAGGGTGGGAGGGCTACACCTTC	CASSSSGTGWEGYTF
TRBV11-3	TRBD2	-	TRBJ2-5	TGTGCCAGCAGCCGGACTAGCGGGGGGGCGGAGACCCAGTACTTC	CASSRTSGGAETQYF
TRBV4-3	-	-	TRBJ1-1	TGCGCCAGCAGCCAAGACCGGACCCTGAACACTGAAGCTTTCTTT	CASSQDRTLNTEAFF
TRBV30	-	-	TRBJ1-1	TGTGCCTGGAGTGTAATGTCCCCTGAAGCTTTCTTT	CAWSVMSPEAFF
TRBV6-5	TRBD1	-	TRBJ1-6	TGTGCCAGCAGTCCAACCAGGGGGGGATCCTCACCCCTCCACTTT	CASSPTRGGSSPLHF
TRBV4-2	TRBD2	-	TRBJ2-7	TGTGCCAGCAGCCAGAGGATTCAGCGGGGGGAAACCTACGAGCAGTACTTC	CASSQRIQRGETYEQYF
TRBV9	-	-	TRBJ1-5	TGTGCCAGCAGCGTCGGGGGGCGGGAGGATCAGCCCCAGCATTTT	CASSVGGREDQPQHF
TRBV4-1	-	-	TRBJ2-3	TGCGCCAGCAGCCCCCCGGGACATAACACAGATACGCAGTATTTT	CASSPPGHNTDTQYF
TRBV19	TRBD1	-	TRBJ2-7	TGTGCCAGTAGTATAGGTTGGGGACAGGTCTCCTACGAGCAGTACTTC	CASSIGWGQVSYEQYF
TRBV30	TRBD2	-	TRBJ2-7	TGTGCCTGGAGTGTAGGGACTAGCGGGGCCGAGCAGTACTTC	CAWSVGTSGAEQYF
TRBV5-1	TRBD1	-	TRBJ2-3	TGCGCCAGCAGCCTCGGGACAGGGAGGACAGATACGCAGTATTTT	CASSLGTGRTDTQYF
TRBV6-5	-	once	TRBJ1-5	TGTGCCAGCAGTTGGCGTCTGGGCAATCAGCCCCAGCATTTT	CASSWRLGNQPQHF
TRBV4-2	TRBD2	-	TRBJ2-7	TGTGCCAGCAGCCAAGTAAGCACTAGCGCTACCTCCAACTACGAGCAGTACTTC	CASSQVSTSATSNYEQYF
TRBV19	-	-	TRBJ1-1	TGTGCCAGTAGTATACAGGGCTCCACTGAAGCTTTCTTT	CASSIQGSTEAFF
TRBV5-4	-	-	TRBJ1-4	TGTGCCAGCAGCTTGGACGGGGGCGGGCAAAAACTGTTTTTT	CASSLDGGGQKLFF
TRBV27	-	-	TRBJ2-7	TGTGCCAGCAGTTTAGGGAACTACGAGCAGTACTTC	CASSLGNYEQYF
TRBV5-4	-	once	TRBJ1-4	TGTGCCAGCAGCTTGGATTCGGTCCGGGATGAAAAACTGTTTTTT	CASSLDSVRDEKLFF
TRBV6-5	-	-	TRBJ1-2	TGTGCCAGCAGTATTACAGGGAACTATGGCTACACCTTC	CASSITGNYGYTF
TRBV5-1	TRBD1	-	TRBJ1-3	TGCGCCAGCAGCTTGGGGACAGGTTTCAAAGGGAACACCATATATTTT	CASSLGTGFKGNTIYF
TRBV28	-	-	TRBJ1-3	TGTGCCAGCAGTTCCAACGGACAGATCGAGGGAAACACCATATATTTT	CASSSNGQIEGNTIYF